This TCR beta chain is drawn from a study of blood T cells in healthy people across ages. This clonotype was seen a handful of times. Each individual donor underwent a draw of roughly 10 milliliters of peripheral blood. The extraction recovered at least 5 micrograms of total RNA per sample. V lost 4 bases and J lost 3; bases outside the gene matches: 8. The CDR3 is made up of 17 amino acids. CDR1 SGHRS and CDR2 YFSETQ come from the germline V gene. A second roughly 6 to 11 cycle PCR used barcoded and J-beta primers. Every sample gave at least 2.5 million paired-end reads containing CDR3. TCRdb itself ran the 5' RACE reads through MiXCR, one entry per CDR3 protein. Counted here are hundreds of thousands of distinct CDR3 sequences, 40% to 50% occurring once; the ten biggest clones make up roughly 19%.

This TCR came from a man in his sixties in good health. The chain carries TRBV5-1 and TRBJ2-1; 12 nucleotides align to TRBD2. The sample taken for sequencing was blood. CDR3 loop: CASSVSSGGAIYNEQFF. CDR3 DNA: TGCGCCAGCAGCGTATCTAGCGGGGGGGCCATCTACAATGAGCAGTTCTTC.